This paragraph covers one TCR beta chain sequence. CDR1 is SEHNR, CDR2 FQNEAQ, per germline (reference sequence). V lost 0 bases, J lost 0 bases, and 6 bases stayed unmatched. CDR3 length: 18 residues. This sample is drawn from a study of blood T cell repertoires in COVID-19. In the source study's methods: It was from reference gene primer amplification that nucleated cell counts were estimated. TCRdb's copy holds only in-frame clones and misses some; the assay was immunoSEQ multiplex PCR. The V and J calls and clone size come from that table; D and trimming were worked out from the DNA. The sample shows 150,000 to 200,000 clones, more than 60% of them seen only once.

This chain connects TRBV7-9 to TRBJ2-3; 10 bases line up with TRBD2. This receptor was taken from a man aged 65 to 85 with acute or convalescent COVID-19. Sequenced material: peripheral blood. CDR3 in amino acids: CASSLATSGGASTDTQYF. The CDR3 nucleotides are TGTGCCAGCAGCTTAGCGACCAGCGGGGGGGCTAGCACAGATACGCAGTATTTT.